This entry lists 25 T cell receptor beta chains sequenced from one sample in a study of blood T cell repertoires in COVID-19. Clones were read by immunoSEQ multiplex PCR, and TCRdb kept only the in-frame ones, dropping some. The sample carries a few hundred thousand clones, around nine tenths recorded once. Sequencing input: peripheral blood. Receptors were obtained from a woman aged 60-75 years with COVID-19, enrolled during active disease.

The chain uses TRBV18 and TRBJ1-3, with D tentatively TRBD1 (6 bases). Trimming removed 6 bases at V and 1 base at J, with 13 bases between. The CDR3 is 15 amino acids. CDR1 is KGHSH and CDR2 is LQKENI in the germline V gene. The CDR3 nucleotides read TGTGCCAGCTCTCTCGGACAGACGTCTGGAAACACCATATATTTT. This gives the protein CASSLGQTSGNTIYF. Full variable domain (outside the CDR3, taken from reference TRBV18 and TRBJ1-3): NAGVMQNPRHLVRRRGQEARLRCSPMKGHSHVYWYRQLPEEGLKFMVYLQKENIIDESGMPKERFSAEFPKEGPSILRIQQVVRGDSAAYFCASSLGQTSGNTIYFGEGSWLTVV.

The CDR3, as DNA: TGTGCCAGCAGGCGACAGGGGATTTCCTACGAGCAGTACTTC. This sequence encodes CASRRQGISYEQYF. The V gene is TRBV5-4, the J gene TRBJ2-7; TRBD1 matches at 8 bases. With 5 bases clipped from V and 1 base from J, the junction kept 5 bases outside the gene matches. CDR3 length: 14 amino acids. The V gene's germline CDR1 is SGHNT and CDR2 YYREEE (reference sequence).

This chain links TRBV18 with TRBJ1-3; D not certain. CDR3 size: 13 residues. Germline CDR1 is KGHSH and CDR2 is LQKENI. V lost 4 bases and J lost 4, with 8 bases in between. CDR3 loop: CASSRSGGNTIYF. CDR3 sequence (DNA): TGTGCCAGCTCACGGTCCGGGGGAAACACCATATATTTT.

Here the CDR3 DNA reads TGTGCCAGCAGCTCCCCCGGGACAGGGGACACTGAAGCTTTCTTT. This codes for CASSSPGTGDTEAFF. The V and J genes are TRBV28 and TRBJ1-1; 10 nucleotides line up with TRBD1. V lost 6 bases to trimming and J lost 3 bases; unmatched junction nucleotides: 7. CDR1 is MDHEN and CDR2 is SYDVKM in the germline V gene. This CDR3 is built from 15 residues.

The gene calls are TRBV5-1 and TRBJ1-1, with TRBD1 as a possible D gene (5 bases). CDR1 and CDR2 from the germline V gene are SGHRS and YFSETQ. The germline V and J ends were trimmed by 5 bases and 5 bases, with 19 bases remaining between them. This CDR3 spans 15 amino acids. The CDR3 coding sequence is TGCGCCAGCAGGGATTGGGGTAGGAGGGGAACTGAAGCTTTCTTT. This translates into CASRDWGRRGTEAFF.

This sequence joins TRBV27 and TRBJ1-3, with 9 nucleotides matching TRBD1. The CDR3 totals 17 residues. The ends lost 4 bases at V and 10 bases at J; junction bases unmatched: 17. CDR1 MNHEY and CDR2 SMNVEV come from the germline V gene (reference sequence). In DNA form, the CDR3 reads TGTGCCAGCAGTTACAGGGGGCGCAGGGATTTTGGATGGACCATATATTTT. Translating it yields CASSYRGRRDFGWTIYF.

V gene TRBV2 combines with J gene TRBJ1-2, with a possible D match to TRBD1 (6 bases). Trimming took 6 bases from V and 4 from J, leaving 18 bases between them. This CDR3 has 15 amino acids. CDR1 and CDR2 from the germline V gene are SNHLY and FYNNEI. The CDR3 DNA is TGTGCCAGCAGAGTTTTAGAGACAGGCGGCTATGGCTACACCTTC. The encoded protein is CASRVLETGGYGYTF.

The chain couples TRBV19 to TRBJ1-4; TRBD1 is a possible D gene (6 bases). The V end lost 6 bases, the J end lost 8 bases, and 19 bases lay between the germline ends. The V gene's germline CDR1 is LNHDA and CDR2 SQIVND (reference sequence). This CDR3 has 15 residues. The CDR3 loop reads CASSPDRPGREKLFF. CDR3 in DNA: TGTGCCAGTAGCCCCGACAGGCCGGGGCGGGAAAAACTGTTTTTT. Supplemented by reference TRBV19 and TRBJ1-4, the full variable domain reads DGGITQSPKYLFRKEGQNVTLSCEQNLNHDAMYWYRQDPGQGLRLIYYSQIVNDFQKGDIAEGYSVSREKKESFPLTVTSAQKNPTAFYLCASSPDRPGREKLFFGSGTQLSVL.

The chain has TRBV27 and TRBJ2-7; 8 bases align to TRBD1. The V and J ends lost 4 bases and 0 bases, in that order; junction bases with no gene match: 11. Germline CDR1 reads MNHEY; CDR2 reads SMNVEV (reference sequence). This CDR3 region has 17 residues. CDR3: CASSSSNRGSSSYEQYF. The CDR3 nucleotides are TGTGCCAGCAGTTCGTCGAACAGGGGGTCGAGCTCCTACGAGCAGTACTTC.

V usage is TRBV10-2 and J usage is TRBJ1-5, with a weak D call TRBD1 (5 bases). Per germline, CDR1 WSHSY and CDR2 SAAADI. Between the trimmed V and J ends, which lost 4 bases and 3 bases, there was a span of 7 bases. The CDR3 contains 13 residues. The CDR3, as DNA: TGCGCCAGCAGTGTAGGGGTCAATCAGCCCCAGCATTTT. Translation gives CASSVGVNQPQHF.

V is TRBV18 and J is TRBJ2-7; a weak D match, TRBD1 (6 bases). This CDR3 is built from 13 residues. The germline gives CDR1 KGHSH, CDR2 LQKENI. The germline V and J ends were trimmed by 6 bases and 6 bases, with 15 bases remaining between them. CDR3 coding DNA: TGTGCCAGCTCCCCGGGACAACCTGGCGAGCAGTACTTC. Translating gives CASSPGQPGEQYF. The full variable domain, rest sourced from reference TRBV18 and TRBJ2-7, is NAGVMQNPRHLVRRRGQEARLRCSPMKGHSHVYWYRQLPEEGLKFMVYLQKENIIDESGMPKERFSAEFPKEGPSILRIQQVVRGDSAAYFCASSPGQPGEQYFGPGTRLTVT.

This chain connects TRBV5-1 to TRBJ1-4; D gene ambiguous. V lost 1 base, J lost 7 bases, and 14 bases lay in between. The CDR3 is made up of 15 amino acids. Germline CDR1 reads SGHRS; CDR2 reads YFSETQ. Here the CDR3 DNA reads TGCGCCAGCAGCTTGTCTGGGGAGGAGCCTGAAAAACTGTTTTTT. Translation: CASSLSGEEPEKLFF. Full variable domain (missing parts from reference TRBV5-1 and TRBJ1-4): KAGVTQTPRYLIKTRGQQVTLSCSPISGHRSVSWYQQTPGQGLQFLFEYFSETQRNKGNFPGRFSGRQFSNSRSEMNVSTLELGDSALYLCASSLSGEEPEKLFFGSGTQLSVL.

This chain connects TRBV11-3 to TRBJ2-3, with 7 bases lining up with TRBD2. This CDR3 has 17 residues. The germline V gene encodes CDR1 SGHNT and CDR2 YENEEA. Unmatched junction bases numbered 10, after V lost 4 bases and J lost 0 bases. As DNA, the CDR3 is TGTGCCAGCAGCTCCCGGTGGGGTAGCGGGAGCACAGATACGCAGTATTTT. As protein: CASSSRWGSGSTDTQYF.

This chain connects TRBV5-1 to TRBJ1-1; unclear D gene. V lost 4 bases, J lost 0 bases, and 7 bases lay in between. CDR1 is SGHRS and CDR2 is YFSETQ in the germline V gene. The CDR3 is 13 amino acids. The chain's CDR3 is CASSRQLNTEAFF. CDR3 nucleotides: TGCGCCAGCAGCCGACAACTGAACACTGAAGCTTTCTTT. Combining the CDR3 with reference TRBV5-1 and TRBJ1-1 gives the whole variable domain KAGVTQTPRYLIKTRGQQVTLSCSPISGHRSVSWYQQTPGQGLQFLFEYFSETQRNKGNFPGRFSGRQFSNSRSEMNVSTLELGDSALYLCASSRQLNTEAFFGQGTRLTVV.

The rearrangement links TRBV28 to TRBJ1-4; D is possibly TRBD1 (5 bases). This CDR3 contains 15 residues. V lost 6 bases and J lost 1, with 12 bases in between. CDR1 is MDHEN and CDR2 is SYDVKM in the germline V gene. DNA for the CDR3: TGTGCCAGCAGCATCGGCGGGGGAACTAATGAAAAACTGTTTTTT. Protein product: CASSIGGGTNEKLFF.

V gene TRBV25-1 combines with J gene TRBJ1-6; D unclear. The V gene's germline CDR1 is MGHDK and CDR2 SYGVNS. The CDR3 extends over 14 amino acids. The V and J ends lost 4 bases and 10 bases respectively, with 14 bases between them. As DNA, the CDR3 is TGTGCCAGCAGTGCTAACAGTTTTGGGTCACCCCTCCACTTT. It specifies CASSANSFGSPLHF.

V usage is TRBV2 and J usage is TRBJ2-3; 8 bases align to TRBD1. The CDR3 has 14 amino acids. V gave up 5 bases and J gave up 1 base; unmatched junction bases: 2. Per germline, CDR1 SNHLY and CDR2 FYNNEI. CDR3 in DNA: TGTGCCAGCAGTCCGGGACAGGGCACAGATACGCAGTATTTT. Translating gives CASSPGQGTDTQYF.

The chain has TRBV6-1 and TRBJ2-7; 12 positions match TRBD2. V lost 3 bases and J lost 2; bases outside the gene matches: 5. The CDR3 covers 16 residues. Per the germline V gene, CDR1 is MNHNS and CDR2 is SASEGT. The CDR3 nucleotides read TGTGCCAGCAGTGACGGACTAGCGGGGCCTCCCTACGAGCAGTACTTC. It translates to CASSDGLAGPPYEQYF.

V gene TRBV28 combines with J gene TRBJ1-5; 11 bases agree with TRBD1. The CDR3 spans 15 residues. Unmatched junction bases numbered 8, after V lost 6 bases and J lost 7 bases. Looked up from germline, CDR1 is MDHEN and CDR2 is SYDVKM. The DNA for the CDR3 is TGTGCCAGCAGACCACGGACAGGGGGCGGGCAGCCCCAGCATTTT. Translated, it gives CASRPRTGGGQPQHF. The complete variable domain, with remaining parts taken from reference TRBV28 and TRBJ1-5, reads DVKVTQSSRYLVKRTGEKVFLECVQDMDHENMFWYRQDPGLGLRLIYFSYDVKMKEKGDIPEGYSVSREKKERFSLILESASTNQTSMYLCASRPRTGGGQPQHFGDGTRLSIL.

This clone is a singleton in its sample. This sample includes further DNA sequences coding for the same CDR3. The rearrangement uses TRBV5-1 and TRBJ2-7; 11 nucleotides agree with TRBD1. This CDR3 has 15 amino acids. The V and J ends lost 2 bases and 3 bases, in that order; junction bases with no gene match: 4. The germline V gene has CDR1 SGHRS and CDR2 YFSETQ. The CDR3: CASSLGTGGIYEQYF. In nucleotides, the CDR3 is TGCGCCAGCAGCTTAGGGACAGGGGGGATCTACGAGCAGTACTTC. Looking up the rest from reference TRBV5-1 and TRBJ2-7 gives the full variable domain: KAGVTQTPRYLIKTRGQQVTLSCSPISGHRSVSWYQQTPGQGLQFLFEYFSETQRNKGNFPGRFSGRQFSNSRSEMNVSTLELGDSALYLCASSLGTGGIYEQYFGPGTRLTVT.

The chain has TRBV5-1 and TRBJ1-1; a weak D match, TRBD1 (5 bases). V lost 1 base to trimming and J lost 0 bases, with 10 bases between them. This CDR3 comprises 15 residues. CDR1 is SGHRS, CDR2 YFSETQ, per germline. The CDR3, as DNA: TGCGCCAGCAGCTTGAATTGGGGCATGAACACTGAAGCTTTCTTT. Amino acid sequence: CASSLNWGMNTEAFF.

The V and J genes are TRBV12-3 or TRBV12-4 and TRBJ1-1; D is possibly TRBD1 (5 bases). The CDR3 totals 13 residues. The ends were cut back, 7 bases at V and 3 bases at J, with 12 bases in the middle. The CDR3 DNA is TGTGCCAGCAATCCGGGGGGACACACTGAAGCTTTCTTT. This encodes CASNPGGHTEAFF.

The chain has TRBV11-3 and TRBJ2-5; 8 nucleotides align to TRBD1. CDR3 size: 16 residues. The trim removed 2 bases at V and 4 bases at J, leaving 9 bases unmatched. The germline V gene has CDR1 SGHNT and CDR2 YENEEA. The CDR3 is CASSLNNPRGRETQYF. CDR3 coding DNA: TGTGCCAGCAGCTTAAATAACCCCAGGGGGCGAGAGACCCAGTACTTC.

The chain uses TRBV3-1 (or the pseudogene TRBV3-2) and TRBJ2-6; unclear D gene. The CDR3 totals 16 residues. V lost 4 bases and J 2 bases, leaving 12 bases between the germline ends. Germline assignment: CDR1 LGHDT and CDR2 YNNKEL (reference sequence). The chain's CDR3 is CASSPGRIAGANVLTF. CDR3 DNA sequence: TGTGCCAGCAGCCCCGGCAGGATTGCTGGGGCCAACGTCCTGACTTTC.

The chain uses TRBV23-1 and TRBJ1-3; 8 nucleotides line up with TRBD1. TRBV23-1 has ORF status, its function being uncertain. Trimming at V came to 3 bases and at J to 3 bases, leaving 10 bases not matched to a gene. The CDR3 is 17 residues long. This CDR3 is CASSQYLRGLVGNTIYF. For the CDR3, the DNA is TGCGCCAGCAGTCAGTACCTCAGGGGGCTAGTTGGAAACACCATATATTTT.